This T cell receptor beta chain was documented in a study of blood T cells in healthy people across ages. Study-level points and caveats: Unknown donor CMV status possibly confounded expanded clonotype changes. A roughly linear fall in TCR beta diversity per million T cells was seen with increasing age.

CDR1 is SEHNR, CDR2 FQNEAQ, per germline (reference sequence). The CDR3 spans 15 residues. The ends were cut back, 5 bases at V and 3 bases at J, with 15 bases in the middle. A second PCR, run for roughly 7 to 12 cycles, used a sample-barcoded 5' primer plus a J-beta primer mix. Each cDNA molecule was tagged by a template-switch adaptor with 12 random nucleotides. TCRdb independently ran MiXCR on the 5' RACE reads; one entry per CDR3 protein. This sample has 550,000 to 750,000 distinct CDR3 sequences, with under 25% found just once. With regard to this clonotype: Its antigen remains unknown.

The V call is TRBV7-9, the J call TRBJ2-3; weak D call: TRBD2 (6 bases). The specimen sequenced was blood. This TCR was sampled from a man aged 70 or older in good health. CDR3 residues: CASSLDGSETDTQYF. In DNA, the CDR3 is TGTGCCAGCAGCCTTGACGGGAGCGAGACAGATACGCAGTATTTT.